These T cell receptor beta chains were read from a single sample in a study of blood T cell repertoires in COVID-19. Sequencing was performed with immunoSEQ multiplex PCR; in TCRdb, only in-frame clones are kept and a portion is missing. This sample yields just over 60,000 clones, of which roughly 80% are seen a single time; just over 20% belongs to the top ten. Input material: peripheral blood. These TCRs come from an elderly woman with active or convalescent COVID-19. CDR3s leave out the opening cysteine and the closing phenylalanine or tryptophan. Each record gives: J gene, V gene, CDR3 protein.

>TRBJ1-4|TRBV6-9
ASSRPGGLNEKLF
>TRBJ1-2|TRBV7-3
ASSPDRGLRYT
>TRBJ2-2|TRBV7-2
ASSLGSTADTGELF
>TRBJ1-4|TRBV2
ASRGLEDSWAREKLF
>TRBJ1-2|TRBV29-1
SVTQGGDGYT
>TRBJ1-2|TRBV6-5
ASSPVYYGYT
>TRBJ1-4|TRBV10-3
AISVQGNEKLF
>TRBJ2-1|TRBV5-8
ASSSRDTSYNEQF
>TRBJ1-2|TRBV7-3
ASSVGTGDGYT
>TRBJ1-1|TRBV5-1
ASNLGRGTEAF
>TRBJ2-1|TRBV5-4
ASSLGGHDYNEQF
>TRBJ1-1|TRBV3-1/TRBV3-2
ASSLLQGEAF
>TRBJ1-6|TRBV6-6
ASGWQGGSPLH
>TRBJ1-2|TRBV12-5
ASGLGLSYGYT
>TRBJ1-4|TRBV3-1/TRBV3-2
ASSQGRFNEKLF
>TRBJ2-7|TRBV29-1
SVEVRPDFYEQY
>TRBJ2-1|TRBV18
ASSPPSGGAYNEQF
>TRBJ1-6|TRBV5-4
ASSRREGSYNSPLH
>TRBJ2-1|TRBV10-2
ARSESGPGGKNEQF
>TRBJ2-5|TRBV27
ASSLMGATETQY
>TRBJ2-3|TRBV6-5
ASSYGGARADTQY
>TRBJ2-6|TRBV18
ASSPLPGQTGSGANVLT
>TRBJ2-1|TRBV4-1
ASSQGSQGVGNEQF
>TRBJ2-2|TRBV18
ASSPRYNDGGELF
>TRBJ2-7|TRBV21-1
ASSKGWGLAGFSSYEQY
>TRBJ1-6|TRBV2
ASSRQRVESPLH
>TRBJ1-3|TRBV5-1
ASSDRRGSSGNTIY
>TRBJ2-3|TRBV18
ASSSYERGVSDTQY
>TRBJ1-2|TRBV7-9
ASSLGSYGYT
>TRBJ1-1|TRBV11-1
ASSLGQGEITEAF
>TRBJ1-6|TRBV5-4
ASSLAGLKSPLH
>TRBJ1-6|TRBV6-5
ASSQRAGFPLH
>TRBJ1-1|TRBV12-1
ASSFAGTGVAAF
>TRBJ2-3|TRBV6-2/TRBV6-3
ASSYSPLAGEVDTQY
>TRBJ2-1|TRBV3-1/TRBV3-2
ASNPHGGGRNEQF
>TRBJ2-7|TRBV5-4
ASSADRAYEQY
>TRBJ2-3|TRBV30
AWSLGGGSDTQY
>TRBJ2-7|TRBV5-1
ASSLLAASGVYEQY
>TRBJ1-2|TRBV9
ASSPTGGAYGYT
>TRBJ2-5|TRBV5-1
ASSLAVTSGGRYQETQY
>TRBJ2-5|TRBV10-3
AFSLRGQRPETQY
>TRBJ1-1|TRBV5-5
ASSPRTGRTEAF
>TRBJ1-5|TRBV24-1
ATSDSGGQPQH
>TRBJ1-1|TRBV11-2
ASSLVGLGRRRNTEAF
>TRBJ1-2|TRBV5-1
ASSVGAGYGYT
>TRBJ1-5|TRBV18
ASSPGGGNQPQH
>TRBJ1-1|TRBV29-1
SVGGRSARNTEAF
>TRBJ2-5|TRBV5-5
ASSLQFSGETQY
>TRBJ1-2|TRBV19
ASSLEGYGYT
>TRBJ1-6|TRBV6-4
ASSDSTRDSYNSPLH
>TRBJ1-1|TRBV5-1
ASSVTGSGTEAF
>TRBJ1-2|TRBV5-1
ASSLEAGFSYGYT
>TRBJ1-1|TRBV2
ASSESGGYTEAF
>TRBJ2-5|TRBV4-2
ASSQELAGGVVLGETQY
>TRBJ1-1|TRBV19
ASTLGGTEAF
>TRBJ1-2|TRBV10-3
AISESMRYGTGYGYT
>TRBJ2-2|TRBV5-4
ASSNGPGLAGGAGELF
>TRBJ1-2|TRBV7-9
ASSPQGEGSGYT
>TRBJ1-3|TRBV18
ASSREQGSSGNTIY